Below, 15 T cell receptor beta chains from the same sample are listed, as sequenced in a study of shared clonotypes between healthy human individuals. This table comes from immunoSEQ multiplex PCR, and its TCRdb copy is limited to in-frame clones, with some not included. The data show millions of clones, more than 90% seen once. The sample was naive CD4+ T cells sorted from blood. This sample's subset: CD45RA+ positively selected. These receptors came from a man aged 18 to 35 in good health.

This chain's CDR3 is CASSRMIPGGEKLFF. CDR3 bases: TGTGCCAGCAGCCGGATGATTCCCGGGGGGGAAAAACTGTTTTTT. The gene calls are TRBV7-9 and TRBJ1-4; D perhaps matches TRBD1 (5 bases). This CDR3 is 15 amino acids long. Germline V gives CDR1 SEHNR, CDR2 FQNEAQ (reference sequence). V lost 5 bases and J 8 bases, leaving 18 bases between the germline ends.

About this clone itself: Germline and junction disagree at one end, which may indicate a read error. The rearrangement uses TRBV2 and TRBJ2-7; the D call may be TRBD1 or TRBD2 (6 bases each). Germline CDR1 is SNHLY and CDR2 is FYNNEI. The CDR3 consists of 13 residues. CDR3 sequence (DNA): TGTGCCAGCAGTGATATGGGGGGCTACGAGCGGTACTTC. Amino acid sequence: CASSDMGGYERYF.

The table lists this clone with a count of one. The gene calls are TRBV6-6 and TRBJ2-7; the D is unclear. Trimming left V 4 bases short and J 6 bases short, with 10 bases between. Germline CDR1 reads MNHNY; CDR2 reads SVGAGI (reference sequence). The CDR3 has 12 residues. In nucleotides, the CDR3 is TGTGCCAGCAGTTTCTCCTCTAGCGAGCAGTACTTC. It is translated as CASSFSSSEQYF.

This chain connects TRBV30 to TRBJ1-6; D perhaps matches TRBD1 (5 bases). The germline V gene has CDR1 GTSNPN and CDR2 SVGIG (reference sequence). The CDR3 spans 11 residues. The V end lost 5 bases, the J end lost 14 bases, and 13 bases lay between the germline ends. The CDR3 DNA sequence: TGTGCCTGGCGGGACTCAAGGTCCCTCCACTTT. Its protein is CAWRDSRSLHF.

The chain has TRBV29-1 and TRBJ2-3; 8 nucleotides agree with TRBD2. The CDR3 contains 15 residues. Germline loops: CDR1 SQVTM, CDR2 ANQGSEA. Losses at the gene ends were 3 bases for V and 5 bases for J; bases not matched to a gene: 10. The DNA for the CDR3 is TGCAGCGTTGATCCTAGCGGGTTTTCGGGAGATACGCAGTATTTT. It encodes CSVDPSGFSGDTQYF.

The rearrangement links TRBV7-2 to TRBJ1-1; D uncertain. Trimming left V 0 bases short and J 0 bases short, with 8 bases between. This CDR3 is 15 amino acids long. The germline CDR1 and CDR2 sequences are SGHTA and FQGNSA. Here the CDR3 reads CASSLAGLMNTEAFF. CDR3 nucleotides: TGTGCCAGCAGCTTAGCCGGACTTATGAACACTGAAGCTTTCTTT.

V gene TRBV10-3 combines with J gene TRBJ2-7, with D perhaps being TRBD1 or TRBD2 (5 bases each). V dropped 5 bases and J dropped 0 bases, with 14 bases sitting between them. CDR1 and CDR2 from the germline V gene are ENHRY and SYGVKD. CDR3 length: 15 amino acids. The CDR3 region has the DNA TGTGCCATCAGTTTGGGGACCCAGAGCTCCTACGAGCAGTACTTC. Translating it yields CAISLGTQSSYEQYF.

The chain has TRBV9 and TRBJ2-5; 8 bases match TRBD1. Germline V lookup: CDR1 SGDLS, CDR2 YYNGEE. Germline trimming cut 0 bases from V and 5 bases from J; bases unmatched to any gene: 6. The CDR3 contains 15 residues. The CDR3 bases are TGTGCCAGCAGCGTAGACAGGGGGTTTATCGAGACCCAGTACTTC. Translated, it gives CASSVDRGFIETQYF.

The chain carries TRBV9 and TRBJ2-5, with 7 bases lining up with TRBD1. With the DNA end fitting TRBJ2-7 better, the J assignment may be wrong. The CDR3 runs 16 residues. Per the germline V gene, CDR1 is SGDLS and CDR2 is YYNGEE. DNA of the CDR3: TGTGCCAGCAGCGTAGGGCTGACAGGGTCGGGCTACGAGCAGTACTTC. It codes for CASSVGLTGSGYEQYF.

The rearrangement links TRBV6-1 to TRBJ1-1; 10 bases line up with TRBD1. Germline V gene lookup returns CDR1 MNHNS and CDR2 SASEGT. The ends lost 5 bases at V and 6 bases at J; junction bases unmatched: 9. The CDR3 is made up of 15 amino acids. The CDR3 region has the DNA TGTGCCAGCAGTTCCCGTTCGACAGGGGGCCCTGAAGCTTTCTTT. Translation: CASSSRSTGGPEAFF.

The rearrangement uses TRBV10-2 and TRBJ1-1, with D unclear. The CDR3 extends over 15 amino acids. Between the trimmed V and J ends, which lost 4 bases and 1 base, there was a span of 13 bases. CDR1 is WSHSY and CDR2 is SAAADI in the germline V gene. This CDR3 reads CASSATPQRNTEAFF. The CDR3 nucleotides are TGCGCCAGCAGTGCTACTCCCCAGAGGAACACTGAAGCTTTCTTT.

This rearrangement joins TRBV18 to TRBJ2-7, with 7 positions matching TRBD1. The V gene end was trimmed by 2 bases and the J gene end by 1 base; junction bases not matched to a gene: 5. The V gene's germline CDR1 is KGHSH and CDR2 LQKENI. The CDR3 runs 15 residues. The CDR3 spells CASSPEWTGSYEQYF. CDR3 DNA sequence: TGTGCCAGCTCACCAGAGTGGACAGGTTCCTACGAGCAGTACTTC.

Note on this clone: At one end, the junction sequence differs from germline, possibly due to a read error. The chain employs TRBV7-7 and TRBJ1-4; a weak D match, TRBD1 (5 bases). Germline loops: CDR1 SSHAT, CDR2 FNYEAQ (reference sequence). The CDR3 extends over 15 amino acids. CDR3 nucleotides: TGTGCTAGCAGTCGCAGCGGGGGTGCTAATGAAAAACTGTTTTTT. This codes for CASSRSGGANEKLFF.

This clone was found once. The chain joins TRBV11-3 to TRBJ2-7; 8 bases fit TRBD1. The CDR3 covers 13 residues. From germline, CDR1 is SGHNT and CDR2 YENEEA. The V gene end was trimmed by 6 bases and the J gene end by 7 bases; junction bases not matched to a gene: 8. The CDR3 DNA follows: TGTGCCAGCAGTACTACAGGGGGAGGAGAGCAGTACTTC. As protein: CASSTTGGGEQYF.

This chain connects TRBV5-8 to TRBJ2-5; 11 bases agree with TRBD2. V was pared by 6 bases and J by 1 base, with 5 bases of the junction left unmatched. Germline lookup yields CDR1 SGHTS and CDR2 YDEGEE. The CDR3 consists of 15 residues. CDR3 DNA: TGTGCCAGCACCGTTAGCGGGAGGGTCCAAGAGACCCAGTACTTC. The encoded protein is CASTVSGRVQETQYF. Together with reference TRBV5-8 and TRBJ2-5, the CDR3 gives the full variable domain: EAGVTQSPTHLIKTRGQQATLRCSPISGHTSVYWYQQALGLGLQFLLWYDEGEERNRGNFPPRFSGRQFPNYSSELNVNALELEDSALYLCASTVSGRVQETQYFGPGTRLLVL.